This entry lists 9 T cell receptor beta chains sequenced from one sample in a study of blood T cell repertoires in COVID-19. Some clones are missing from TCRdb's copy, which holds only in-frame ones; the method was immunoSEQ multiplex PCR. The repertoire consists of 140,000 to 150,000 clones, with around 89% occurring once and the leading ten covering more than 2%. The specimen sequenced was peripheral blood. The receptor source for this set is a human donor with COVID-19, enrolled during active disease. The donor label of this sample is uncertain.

The CDR3 DNA is TGTGCCACCAGAGATAACCGGGGTCGAGAGACCCAGTACTTC. It translates to CATRDNRGRETQYF. The chain carries TRBV2 and TRBJ2-5; tentatively, D is TRBD2 (5 bases). Germline V gives CDR1 SNHLY, CDR2 FYNNEI. Trimming left V 10 bases short and J 4 bases short, with 19 bases between. The CDR3 totals 14 residues.

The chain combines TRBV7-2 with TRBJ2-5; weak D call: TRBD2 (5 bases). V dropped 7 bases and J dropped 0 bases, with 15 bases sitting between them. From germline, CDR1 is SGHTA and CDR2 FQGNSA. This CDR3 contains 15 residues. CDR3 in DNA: TGTGCCAGCACCCTTGGGAGCACCGACCAAGAGACCCAGTACTTC. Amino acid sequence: CASTLGSTDQETQYF.

CDR3 in amino acids: CASSLVSAYNEQFF. The CDR3 DNA reads as TGTGCCAGCAGTCTCGTGAGCGCCTACAATGAGCAGTTCTTC. The chain carries TRBV11-3 and TRBJ2-1, with no clear D. This CDR3 is 14 amino acids long. Deletions cut 6 bases from V and 2 bases from J, with 11 bases between. CDR1 is SGHNT, CDR2 YENEEA, per germline. Full variable domain (rest looked up from reference TRBV11-3 and TRBJ2-1): EAGVVQSPRYKIIEKKQPVAFWCNPISGHNTLYWYLQNLGQGPELLIRYENEEAVDDSQLPKDRFSAERLKGVDSTLKIQPAELGDSAVYLCASSLVSAYNEQFFGPGTRLTVL.

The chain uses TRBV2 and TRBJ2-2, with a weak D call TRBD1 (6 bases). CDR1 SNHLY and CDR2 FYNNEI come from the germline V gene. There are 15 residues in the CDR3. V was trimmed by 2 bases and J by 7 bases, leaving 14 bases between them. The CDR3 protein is CASSERGTPGGELFF. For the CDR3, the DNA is TGTGCCAGCAGTGAAAGGGGGACCCCCGGCGGGGAGCTGTTTTTT.

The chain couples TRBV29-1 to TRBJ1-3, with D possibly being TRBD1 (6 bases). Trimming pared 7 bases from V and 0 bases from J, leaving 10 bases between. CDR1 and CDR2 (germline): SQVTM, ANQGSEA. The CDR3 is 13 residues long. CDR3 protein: CSGQESSGNTIYF. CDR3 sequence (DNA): TGCAGCGGACAGGAGAGCTCTGGAAACACCATATATTTT.

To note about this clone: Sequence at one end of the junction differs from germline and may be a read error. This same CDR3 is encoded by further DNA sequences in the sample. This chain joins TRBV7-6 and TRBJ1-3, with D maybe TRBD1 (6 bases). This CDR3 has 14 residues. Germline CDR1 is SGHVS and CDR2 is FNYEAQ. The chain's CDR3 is CASSLSGVGNTIYF. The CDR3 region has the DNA TGTGCCAGTAGCTTGTCAGGGGTAGGAAACACCATATATTTT.

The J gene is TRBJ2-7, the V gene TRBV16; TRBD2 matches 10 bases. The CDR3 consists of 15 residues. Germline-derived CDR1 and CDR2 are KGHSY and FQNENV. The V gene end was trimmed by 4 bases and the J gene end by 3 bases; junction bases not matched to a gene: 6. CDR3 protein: CASSPPLAGLYEQYF. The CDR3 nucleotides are TGTGCCAGCAGCCCCCCACTAGCGGGACTCTACGAGCAGTACTTC. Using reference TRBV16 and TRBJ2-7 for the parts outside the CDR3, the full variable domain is GEEVAQTPKHLVRGEGQKAKLYCAPIKGHSYVFWYQQVLKNEFKFLISFQNENVFDETGMPKERFSAKCLPNSPCSLEIQATKLEDSAVYFCASSPPLAGLYEQYFGPGTRLTVT.

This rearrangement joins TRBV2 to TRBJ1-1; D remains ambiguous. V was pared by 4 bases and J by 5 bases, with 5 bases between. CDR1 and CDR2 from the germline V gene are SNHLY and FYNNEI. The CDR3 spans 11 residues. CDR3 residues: CASSGETEAFF. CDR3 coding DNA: TGTGCCAGCAGTGGAGAAACTGAAGCTTTCTTT.

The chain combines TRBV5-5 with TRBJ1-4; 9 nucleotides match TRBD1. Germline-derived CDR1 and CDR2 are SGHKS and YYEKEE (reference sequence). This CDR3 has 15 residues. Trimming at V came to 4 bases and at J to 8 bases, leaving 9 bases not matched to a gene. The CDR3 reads CASSLTGGAGEKLFF. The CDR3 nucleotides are TGTGCCAGCAGCCTTACAGGGGGCGCGGGAGAAAAACTGTTTTTT. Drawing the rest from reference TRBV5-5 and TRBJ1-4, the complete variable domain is DAGVTQSPTHLIKTRGQQVTLRCSPISGHKSVSWYQQVLGQGPQFIFQYYEKEERGRGNFPDRFSARQFPNYSSELNVNALLLGDSALYLCASSLTGGAGEKLFFGSGTQLSVL.